These T cell receptor beta chains were read from a single sample in a study of shared clonotypes between healthy human individuals. The data were produced by immunoSEQ multiplex PCR, yet TCRdb's version contains in-frame clones alone and is incomplete. Of roughly 1,000,000 clones in the sample, around 78% were seen once. Sequenced material: memory CD4+ T cells from PBMCs. The receptors were sampled from a man between 18 and 29 years old in good health. Some clones in this sample may be carry-over from other donors' samples. Each CDR3 is given with its conserved first and last residue. The D gene is left open where the match is weak. The size entry is marked missing in some rows and otherwise reads once, few, many or a size class.

d_call	v_call	clone_size	j_call	cdr3_length	cdr3_aa	cdr3_nt
.	TRBV7-3	many	TRBJ2-7	15	CASSLTSQTSYEQYF	TGTGCCAGCAGCTTAACGTCGCAGACATCCTACGAGCAGTACTTC
.	TRBV5-8	.	TRBJ2-7	16	CASSLPGSQSSYEQYF	TGTGCCAGCAGCTTGCCTGGGTCTCAAAGCTCCTACGAGCAGTACTTC
TRBD2	TRBV7-7	.	TRBJ2-3	15	CASSLGSGNGDTQYF	TGTGCCAGCAGCTTAGGGAGCGGGAACGGGGATACGCAGTATTTT
TRBD1	TRBV7-2	.	TRBJ2-2	16	CASSLRTGVNTGELFF	TGTGCCAGCAGCCTAAGGACAGGGGTAAACACCGGGGAGCTGTTTTTT
.	TRBV5-1	few	TRBJ1-1	14	CASSLEQGTTEAFF	TGCGCCAGCAGCTTGGAGCAGGGAACCACTGAAGCTTTCTTT
.	TRBV30	.	TRBJ2-1	15	CAWSFRGNSYNEQFF	TGTGCCTGGAGTTTTCGGGGGAACTCCTACAATGAGCAGTTCTTC
.	TRBV28	.	TRBJ1-2	16	CASSRPGRSGNYGYTF	TGTGCCAGCAGTCGCCCCGGAAGGTCGGGAAACTATGGCTACACCTTC
.	TRBV15	.	TRBJ1-5	16	CATSRDGGASNQPQHF	TGTGCCACCAGCAGAGATGGAGGGGCGAGCAATCAGCCCCAGCATTTT
.	TRBV6-5	.	TRBJ2-7	15	CASSYYSRGPYEQYF	TGTGCCAGCAGTTATTACTCCCGGGGACCCTACGAGCAGTACTTC
.	TRBV6-4	.	TRBJ2-2	16	CASSDSPSANTGELFF	TGTGCCAGCAGTGACTCGCCGTCGGCGAACACCGGGGAGCTGTTTTTT
.	TRBV9	.	TRBJ2-2	15	CASSVGSRDTGELFF	TGTGCCAGCAGCGTAGGTTCCAGGGACACCGGGGAGCTGTTTTTT
.	TRBV28	.	TRBJ1-4	13	CALGGTTNEKLFF	TGTGCCCTGGGGGGAACAACTAATGAAAAACTGTTTTTT
.	TRBV19	.	TRBJ2-7	11	CASSIGREQYF	TGTGCCAGTAGTATTGGACGGGAGCAGTACTTC
TRBD2	TRBV4-2	.	TRBJ2-2	15	CASRRREGPTGELFF	TGTGCCAGCAGGCGGCGGGAGGGCCCTACCGGGGAGCTGTTTTTT
TRBD2	TRBV27	.	TRBJ2-1	20	CASSLYYPGLAGGPNNEQFF	TGTGCCAGCAGTTTATACTATCCGGGACTAGCGGGAGGGCCGAACAATGAGCAGTTCTTC